These T cell receptor beta chains were read from a single sample in a study of cytomegalovirus exposure and HLA in healthy donors. Here immunoSEQ multiplex PCR was the method, and the copy in TCRdb shows in-frame clones only, minus some. Of about 130,000 clones in the sample, less than 85% are singletons; the top ten hold 20%. Material for sequencing was PBMCs. Receptor source: a man in his late teens or twenties in good health and CMV-seropositive. Both conserved end residues are part of each CDR3. Fields, in order: V gene, J gene, D gene, clone size, CDR3 DNA, CDR3 protein. D genes are given only for firm matches. Size is omitted from some rows. Given values are once, few, many or a class for expanded clones.

>TRBV5-1|TRBJ1-4|NA|once
TGCGCCAGCAGCTCAGACCCGGGGGACGAAAAACTGTTTTTT
CASSSDPGDEKLFF
>TRBV6-4|TRBJ1-5|NA|few
TGTGCCAGCAGTGAGACTGAGAATCAGCCCCAGCATTTT
CASSETENQPQHF
>TRBV4-1|TRBJ1-1|NA|NA
TGCGCCAGCAGCCATCCAGTTAACACTGAAGCTTTCTTT
CASSHPVNTEAFF
>TRBV19|TRBJ1-1|TRBD1|NA
TGTGCCAGTAGTATGGGGCAGGGGGCCACTGAAGCTTTCTTT
CASSMGQGATEAFF
>TRBV7-9|TRBJ2-3|TRBD1|NA
TGTGCCAGCAGCCAAGGACAGGGCGGAATAGATACGCAGTATTTT
CASSQGQGGIDTQYF
>TRBV10-3|TRBJ1-2|NA|NA
TGTGCCATCAGTGAGTCGATGGGGCTCTATGGCTACACCTTC
CAISESMGLYGYTF
>TRBV2|TRBJ2-3|TRBD2|once
TGTGCCAGCAGTCTGACTAGCGGGGGGTCTTTAAGCACAGATACGCAGTATTTT
CASSLTSGGSLSTDTQYF
>TRBV18|TRBJ2-7|TRBD2|NA
TGTGCCAGCTCTCGGACTAGCGGTTCACACTACGAGCAGTACTTC
CASSRTSGSHYEQYF
>TRBV4-1|TRBJ2-1|NA|NA
TGCGCCAGCAGCCTACGGTCAGGGAATGAGCAGTTCTTC
CASSLRSGNEQFF
>TRBV30|TRBJ2-7|TRBD1|NA
TGTGCCCATCGACAGGGGGAAGGGGACGAGCAGTACTTC
CAHRQGEGDEQYF
>TRBV7-9|TRBJ2-3|TRBD1|few
TGTGCCAGCAGCTTGGGGGACAGGGAATTAGATACGCAGTATTTT
CASSLGDRELDTQYF
>TRBV5-5|TRBJ2-5|TRBD2|NA
TGTGCCAGCAGCTTTCTAGCGGGGGAGACCCAGTACTTC
CASSFLAGETQYF
>TRBV7-9|TRBJ1-1|TRBD1|NA
TGTGCCAGCAGCAAGGGGACAGGGGCGGCCGAGGGGGCTTTCTTT
CASSKGTGAAEGAFF
>TRBV4-2|TRBJ2-1|NA|NA
TGTGCCAGCAGCCAAGAAAACGGCAATGAGCAGTTCTTC
CASSQENGNEQFF
>TRBV5-1|TRBJ2-1|TRBD2|NA
TGCGCCAGCAGCTTGGTGGCGGGGGGGCCAAATGAGCAGTTCTTC
CASSLVAGGPNEQFF
>TRBV11-3|TRBJ1-1|NA|NA
TGTGCCAGCAGCTTAGGTTCGGGTACAGAAGCTTTCTTT
CASSLGSGTEAFF
>TRBV4-1|TRBJ1-2|NA|once
TGCGCCAGCAGCCCCCCGGACAGTACCTATGGCTACACCTTC
CASSPPDSTYGYTF
>TRBV7-3|TRBJ2-2|NA|few
TGTGCCAGCAGCCCGGGGTCCGGGGGGAACACCGGGGAGCTGTTTTTT
CASSPGSGGNTGELFF
>TRBV5-1|TRBJ2-7|NA|NA
TGCGCCAGCAGCCTCGACTCCGTCTACGAGCAGTACTTC
CASSLDSVYEQYF
>TRBV7-2|TRBJ1-1|NA|NA
TGTGCCAGCAGCTTTGCGGGGCCTATGAACACTGAAGCTTTCTTT
CASSFAGPMNTEAFF
>TRBV5-1|TRBJ1-1|NA|NA
TGCGCCAGCAGCCCAGACAGTTTTTCAACTGAAGCTTTCTTT
CASSPDSFSTEAFF
>TRBV27|TRBJ1-5|NA|NA
TGTGCCAGCAGTTTATTTTCAGGAAATCAGCCCCAGCATTTT
CASSLFSGNQPQHF
>TRBV19|TRBJ1-1|NA|NA
TGTGCCAGTAGTTTACAGGGTGCGAACACTGAAGCTTTCTTT
CASSLQGANTEAFF
>TRBV6-5|TRBJ1-1|NA|NA
TGTGCCAGCAGTTACCTTGGAGGGAACACTGAAGCTTTCTTT
CASSYLGGNTEAFF
>TRBV11-2|TRBJ2-1|TRBD2|NA
TGTGCCAGCAGCCTCGGACTAGCGGGGAGTTGGAATGAGCAGTTCTTC
CASSLGLAGSWNEQFF
>TRBV4-1|TRBJ2-4|TRBD1|NA
TGCGCCAGCAGCCAAGAAACAGGGGCTCCTTGGGACATTCAGTACTTC
CASSQETGAPWDIQYF
>TRBV6-1|TRBJ2-6|NA|NA
TGTGCCATCCCCCGGGTAGCTGGGGCCAACGTCCTGACTTTC
CAIPRVAGANVLTF
>TRBV5-5|TRBJ1-5|NA|NA
TGTGCCAGCAGCCCGGCCGGGGATCAGCCCCAGCATTTT
CASSPAGDQPQHF
>TRBV5-4|TRBJ2-7|TRBD2|NA
TGTGCCAGCAGCTGGCAAGGGAGGGGCCTCTCCTACGAGCAGTACTTC
CASSWQGRGLSYEQYF
>TRBV28|TRBJ2-2|NA|NA
TGTGCCAGCAGTCCGCCGCTATTCGGGGAGCTGTTTTTT
CASSPPLFGELFF
>TRBV7-3|TRBJ2-1|NA|NA
TGTGCCAGCAGCTCCCTCGGTGGGGGGACCAACTCCTACAATGAGCAGTTCTTC
CASSSLGGGTNSYNEQFF
>TRBV14|TRBJ2-3|NA|NA
TGTGCCAGCAGCCAAGTGGGCGGGCCGATAGATACGCAGTATTTT
CASSQVGGPIDTQYF
>TRBV19|TRBJ2-1|NA|once
TGTGCCAGCTCTCTTTTAATGGCCAACAATGAGCAGTTCTTC
CASSLLMANNEQFF
>TRBV9|TRBJ2-5|NA|NA
TGTGCCAGCAGCGTAGTGCGGGGGCCCAAAGAGACCCAGTACTTC
CASSVVRGPKETQYF
>TRBV7-8|TRBJ2-1|NA|NA
TGTGCCAGCAGCTTAGTCCCGACCTCAGGTCTAAGTAACAATGAGCAGTTCTTC
CASSLVPTSGLSNNEQFF
>TRBV5-1|TRBJ1-1|TRBD1|NA
TGCGCCAGCAGCTCTCAGACAGGGTCCTACACTGAAGCTTTCTTT
CASSSQTGSYTEAFF
>TRBV5-1|TRBJ2-7|TRBD2|NA
TGCGCCAGCAGCTTGAGTAGCGGGGGTTACGAGCAGTACTTC
CASSLSSGGYEQYF
>TRBV18|TRBJ1-3|TRBD1|NA
TGTGCCAGCTCGCCGACAGGGGAAAAAGGAAACACCATATATTTT
CASSPTGEKGNTIYF
>TRBV13|TRBJ2-7|TRBD2|NA
TGTGCCAGCAGCCTGCGGGGGGGCCCTTACGAGCAGTACTTC
CASSLRGGPYEQYF
>TRBV2|TRBJ1-6|TRBD1|NA
TGTGCCACCACGAGGGACAGGGGCTGGTCTTCACCCCTCCACTTT
CATTRDRGWSSPLHF
>TRBV4-1|TRBJ1-1|NA|NA
TGCGCCAGCAGCCAAACGGGAAATCTTCACCCGAACACTGAAGCTTTCTTT
CASSQTGNLHPNTEAFF
>TRBV5-6|TRBJ2-6|TRBD2|NA
TGTGCCAGCAGCTTGGCCGGGGGGGCCGGGGGGGCCAACGTCCTGACTTTC
CASSLAGGAGGANVLTF
>TRBV6-1|TRBJ2-1|NA|once
TGTGCCAGCAGTGGGCGGCCCCTTTACAATGAGCAGTTCTTC
CASSGRPLYNEQFF
>TRBV5-6|TRBJ1-1|TRBD1|few
TGTGCCAGCAGCCGGACAGGGAAAAGCGCTGAAGCTTTCTTT
CASSRTGKSAEAFF
>TRBV5-4|TRBJ2-7|TRBD1|NA
TGTGCCAGCAGCCTTGACAGGGAAGGGGTGCAGTACTTC
CASSLDREGVQYF
>TRBV30|TRBJ1-4|TRBD1|NA
TGTGCCTGGAGCCTACAGGGGATTGGTGAAAAACTGTTTTTT
CAWSLQGIGEKLFF
>TRBV5-6|TRBJ2-3|TRBD1|NA
TGTGCCAGCAGCTGGGGACAGGGGATTTTTAGCACAGATACGCAGTATTTT
CASSWGQGIFSTDTQYF
>TRBV4-1|TRBJ2-7|NA|NA
TGCGCCAGCAGCATCGGGACAAACTCCTACGAGCAGTACTTC
CASSIGTNSYEQYF
>TRBV6-1|TRBJ2-3|NA|few
TGTGCCAGCAGTGAATCGTCGGGCACAGATACGCAGTATTTT
CASSESSGTDTQYF
>TRBV7-8|TRBJ2-7|NA|NA
TGTGCCAGCAGCTACACGGACAGCCCCTACGAGCAGTACTTC
CASSYTDSPYEQYF
>TRBV27|TRBJ2-5|NA|once
TGTGCCAGCAGTTTATTTCGCGGGGACCAAGAGACCCAGTACTTC
CASSLFRGDQETQYF
>TRBV27|TRBJ2-7|TRBD1|NA
TGTGCCAGCAGTTGGGGGGACAGGTACGAGCAGTACTTC
CASSWGDRYEQYF
>TRBV5-1|TRBJ1-2|TRBD1|NA
TGCGCCAGCAGCTTGGACCCAGGGGGCTATGGCTACACCTTC
CASSLDPGGYGYTF
>TRBV6-6|TRBJ1-2|NA|NA
TGTGCCAGCAGGACGAGACAGACAACTAACTATGGCTACACCTTC
CASRTRQTTNYGYTF
>TRBV4-1|TRBJ2-7|TRBD1|NA
TGCGCCAGCAGCCAGCGGTCGACAGGGACAAAGTACGAGCAGTACTTC
CASSQRSTGTKYEQYF
>TRBV6-1|TRBJ2-7|NA|NA
TGTGCCAGCAGCCCACCTGGCACCTACGAGCAGTACTTC
CASSPPGTYEQYF
>TRBV10-3|TRBJ1-5|TRBD1|NA
TGTGCCATCAGTCTTGGGGACAGGGAGGGTCAGCCCCAGCATTTT
CAISLGDREGQPQHF
>TRBV5-1|TRBJ1-1|NA|NA
TGCGCCAGCAGCTTGGACAGGGATAACACTGAAGCTTTCTTT
CASSLDRDNTEAFF
>TRBV5-6|TRBJ2-7|NA|NA
TGTGCCAGCAGCAGCTCCAGGGTATCTTTCCTATACGAGCAGTACTTC
CASSSSRVSFLYEQYF